This T cell receptor (beta chain) is drawn from a study of T cells in Graves' hyperthyroidism and ophthalmopathy. This clonotype was seen repeatedly, ten times or more. Antigen: not known. Regions amplified from RNA transcripts were the TCR beta CDR3 regions. Researchers ran a first-round RT-PCR on the TCR CDR3 using the HTBI primer set. TCRdb analysed the multiplex PCR reads with MiXCR anew, one entry per CDR3 protein. The table lists roughly 750,000 distinct CDR3 sequences, 16% of them singletons. The study, taken as a whole, reports: The model forecast ophthalmopathy, anticipating it by a median 6.5 months before onset.

The V and J ends lost 5 bases and 0 bases respectively, with 10 bases between them. This CDR3 is built from 15 residues. Germline V gene sequence: CDR1 MNHNS, CDR2 SASEGT. V gene TRBV6-1 combines with J gene TRBJ1-4; D is undetermined. The sequencing sample was made of blood. This TCR came from a man between 18 and 35 years old with Graves' hyperthyroidism. The CDR3 coding sequence is TGTGCCAGCAGTCCCGGTGAGGCAACTAATGAAAAACTGTTTTTT. Amino acids: CASSPGEATNEKLFF.